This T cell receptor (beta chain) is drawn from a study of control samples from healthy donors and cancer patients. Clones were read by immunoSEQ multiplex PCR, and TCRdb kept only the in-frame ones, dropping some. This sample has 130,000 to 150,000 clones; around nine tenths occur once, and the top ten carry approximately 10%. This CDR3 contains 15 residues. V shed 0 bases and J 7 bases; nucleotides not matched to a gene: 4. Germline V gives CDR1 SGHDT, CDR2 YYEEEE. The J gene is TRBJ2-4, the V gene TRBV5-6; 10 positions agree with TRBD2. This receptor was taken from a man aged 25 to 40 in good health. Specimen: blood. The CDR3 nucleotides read TGTGCCAGCAGCTTGGAACTAGCGGGGACCAACATTCAGTACTTC. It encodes CASSLELAGTNIQYF.